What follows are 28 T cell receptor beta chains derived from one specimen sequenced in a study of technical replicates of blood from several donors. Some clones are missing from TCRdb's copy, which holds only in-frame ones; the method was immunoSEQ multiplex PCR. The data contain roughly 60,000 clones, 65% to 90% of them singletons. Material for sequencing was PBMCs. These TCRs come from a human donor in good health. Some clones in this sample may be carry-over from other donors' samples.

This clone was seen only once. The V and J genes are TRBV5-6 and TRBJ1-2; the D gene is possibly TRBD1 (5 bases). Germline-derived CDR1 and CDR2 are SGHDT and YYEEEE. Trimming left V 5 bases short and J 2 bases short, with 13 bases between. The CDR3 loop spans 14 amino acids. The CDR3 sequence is CASSYRGVNYGYTF. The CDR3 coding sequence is TGTGCCAGCAGTTACCGGGGGGTAAACTATGGCTACACCTTC.

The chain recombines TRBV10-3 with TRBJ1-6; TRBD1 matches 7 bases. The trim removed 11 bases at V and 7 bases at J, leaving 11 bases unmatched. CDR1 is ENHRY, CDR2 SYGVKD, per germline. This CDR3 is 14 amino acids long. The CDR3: CASTTGTLNSPLHF. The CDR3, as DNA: TGTGCCTCTACGACAGGGACATTAAATTCACCCCTCCACTTT.

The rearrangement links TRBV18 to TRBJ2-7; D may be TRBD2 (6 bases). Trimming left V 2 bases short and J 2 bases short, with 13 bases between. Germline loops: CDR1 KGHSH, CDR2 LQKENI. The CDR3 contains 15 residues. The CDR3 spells CASSPFGGSPYEQYF. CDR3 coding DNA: TGTGCCAGCTCACCATTCGGAGGGAGCCCCTACGAGCAGTACTTC.

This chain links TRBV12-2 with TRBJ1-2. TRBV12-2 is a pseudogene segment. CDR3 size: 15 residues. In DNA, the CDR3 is TGTGCAAGTCGCTTAGTCTCTTGGGGGGGGCAAGGCTACACCTTC. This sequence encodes CASRLVSWGGQGYTF.

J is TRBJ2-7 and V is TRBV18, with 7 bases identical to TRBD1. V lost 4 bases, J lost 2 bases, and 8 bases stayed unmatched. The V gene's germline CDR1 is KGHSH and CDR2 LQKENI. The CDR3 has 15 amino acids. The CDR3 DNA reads TGTGCCAGCTCACTACAGGGGCGGAATACCTACGAGCAGTACTTC. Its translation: CASSLQGRNTYEQYF.

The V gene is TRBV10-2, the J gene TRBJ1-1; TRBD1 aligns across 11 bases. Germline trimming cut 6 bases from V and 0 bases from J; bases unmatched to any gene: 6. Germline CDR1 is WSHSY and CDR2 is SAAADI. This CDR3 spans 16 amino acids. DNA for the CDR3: TGCGCCAGCAGGGCCGGGACAGGGGGTATGAACACTGAAGCTTTCTTT. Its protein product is CASRAGTGGMNTEAFF.

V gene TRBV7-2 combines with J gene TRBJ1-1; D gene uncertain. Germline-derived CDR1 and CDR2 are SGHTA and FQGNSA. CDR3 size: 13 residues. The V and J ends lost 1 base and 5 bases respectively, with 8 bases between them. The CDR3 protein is CASSLDSETEAFF. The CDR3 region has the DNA TGTGCCAGCAGCTTAGACAGTGAAACTGAAGCTTTCTTT. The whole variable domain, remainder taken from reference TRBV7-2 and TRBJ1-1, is GAGVSQSPSNKVTEKGKDVELRCDPISGHTALYWYRQSLGQGLEFLIYFQGNSAPDKSGLPSDRFSAERTGGSVSTLTIQRTQQEDSAVYLCASSLDSETEAFFGQGTRLTVV.

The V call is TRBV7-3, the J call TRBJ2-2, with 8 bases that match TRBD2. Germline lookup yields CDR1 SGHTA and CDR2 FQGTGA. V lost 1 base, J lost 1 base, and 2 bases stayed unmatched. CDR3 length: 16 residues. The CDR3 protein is CASSLRAGGNTGELFF. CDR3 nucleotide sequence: TGTGCCAGCAGCTTAAGGGCGGGGGGGAACACCGGGGAGCTGTTTTTT.

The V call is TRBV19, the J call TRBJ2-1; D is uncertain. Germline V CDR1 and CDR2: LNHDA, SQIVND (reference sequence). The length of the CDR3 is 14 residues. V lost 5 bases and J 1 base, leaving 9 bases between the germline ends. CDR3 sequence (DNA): TGTGCCAGTAGTCTCCAGGTATCCTACAATGAGCAGTTCTTC. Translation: CASSLQVSYNEQFF.

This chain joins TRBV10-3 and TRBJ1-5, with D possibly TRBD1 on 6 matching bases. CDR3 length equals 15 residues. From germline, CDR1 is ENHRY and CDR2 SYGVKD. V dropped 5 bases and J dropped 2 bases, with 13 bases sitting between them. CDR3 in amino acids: CAISTGGIGNQPQHF. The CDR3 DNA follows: TGTGCCATCAGTACGGGGGGCATAGGCAATCAGCCCCAGCATTTT.

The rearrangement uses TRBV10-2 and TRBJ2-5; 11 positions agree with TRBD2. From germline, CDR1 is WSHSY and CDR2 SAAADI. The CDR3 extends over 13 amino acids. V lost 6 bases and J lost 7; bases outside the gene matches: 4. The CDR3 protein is CASRGTSGRTQYF. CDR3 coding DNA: TGCGCCAGCAGGGGGACTAGCGGCCGGACCCAGTACTTC.

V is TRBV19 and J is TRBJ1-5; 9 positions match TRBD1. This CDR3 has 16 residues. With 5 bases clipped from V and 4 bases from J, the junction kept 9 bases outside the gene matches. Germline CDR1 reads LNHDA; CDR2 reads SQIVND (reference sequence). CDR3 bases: TGTGCCAGTAGTCCCCGCGGACAGGGGACAAATCAGCCCCAGCATTTT. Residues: CASSPRGQGTNQPQHF.

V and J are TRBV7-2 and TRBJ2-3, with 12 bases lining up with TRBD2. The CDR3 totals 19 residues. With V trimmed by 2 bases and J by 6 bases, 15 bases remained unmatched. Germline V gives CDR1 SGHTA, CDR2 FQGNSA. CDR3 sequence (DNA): TGTGCCAGCAGCTTAAAGTTCACTAGCGGGGGGCTGAGAGCGGATACGCAGTATTTT. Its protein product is CASSLKFTSGGLRADTQYF.

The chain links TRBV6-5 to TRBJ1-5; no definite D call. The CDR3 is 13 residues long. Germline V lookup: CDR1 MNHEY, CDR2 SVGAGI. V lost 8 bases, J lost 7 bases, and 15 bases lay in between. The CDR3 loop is CASGPGFRQPQHF. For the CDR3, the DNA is TGTGCCAGCGGTCCCGGTTTCCGACAGCCCCAGCATTTT.

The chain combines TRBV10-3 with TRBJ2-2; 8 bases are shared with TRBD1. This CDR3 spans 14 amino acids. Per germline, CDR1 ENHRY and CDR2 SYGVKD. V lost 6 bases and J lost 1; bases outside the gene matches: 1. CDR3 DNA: TGTGCCATCAGGGACAGGGAGAACACCGGGGAGCTGTTTTTT. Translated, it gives CAIRDRENTGELFF.

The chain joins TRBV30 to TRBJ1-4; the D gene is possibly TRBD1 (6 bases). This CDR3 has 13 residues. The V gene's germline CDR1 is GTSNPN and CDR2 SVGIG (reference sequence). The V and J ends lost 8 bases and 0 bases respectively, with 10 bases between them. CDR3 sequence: CAVQGATNEKLFF. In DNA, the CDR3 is TGTGCCGTACAGGGTGCAACTAATGAAAAACTGTTTTTT. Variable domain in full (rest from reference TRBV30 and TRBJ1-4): SQTIHQWPATLVQPVGSPLSLECTVEGTSNPNLYWYRQAAGRGLQLLFYSVGIGQISSEVPQNLSASRPQDRQFILSSKKLLLSDSGFYLCAVQGATNEKLFFGSGTQLSVL.

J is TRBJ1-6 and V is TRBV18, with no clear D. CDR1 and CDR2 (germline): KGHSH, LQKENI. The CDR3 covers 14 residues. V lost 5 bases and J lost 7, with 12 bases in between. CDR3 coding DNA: TGTGCCAGCTCAGAGCGGGGAGGAAATTCACCCCTCCACTTT. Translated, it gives CASSERGGNSPLHF.

CDR3 DNA: TGTGCCAGCAGCTCGGGACAGCCGAACACTGAAGCTTTCTTT. It translates to CASSSGQPNTEAFF. V usage is TRBV7-9 and J usage is TRBJ1-1; 7 nucleotides agree with TRBD1. Germline assignment: CDR1 SEHNR and CDR2 FQNEAQ (reference sequence). This CDR3 is 14 amino acids long. V was pared by 4 bases and J by 1 base, with 3 bases of the junction left unmatched.

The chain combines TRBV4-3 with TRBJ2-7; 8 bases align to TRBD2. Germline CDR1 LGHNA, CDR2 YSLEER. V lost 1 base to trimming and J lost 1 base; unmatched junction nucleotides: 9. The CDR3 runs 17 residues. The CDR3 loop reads CASSQGSLTSGSYEQYF. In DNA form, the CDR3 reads TGCGCCAGCAGCCAAGGCAGCCTTACTAGCGGATCCTACGAGCAGTACTTC.

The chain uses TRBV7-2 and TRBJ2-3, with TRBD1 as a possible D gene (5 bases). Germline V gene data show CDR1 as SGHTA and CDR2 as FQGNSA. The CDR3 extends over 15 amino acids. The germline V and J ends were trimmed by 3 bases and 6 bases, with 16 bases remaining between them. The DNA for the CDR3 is TGTGCCAGCAGCTTCCTCGGACCCCGACAGGATACGCAGTATTTT. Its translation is CASSFLGPRQDTQYF.

The CDR3 spells CASRADRVYGYTF. The CDR3 DNA sequence: TGTGCCAGCAGGGCGGACAGGGTGTATGGCTACACCTTC. The gene calls are TRBV25-1 and TRBJ1-2, with 8 positions matching TRBD1. V gave up 6 bases and J gave up 5 bases; unmatched junction bases: 5. The length of the CDR3 is 13 residues. Germline-derived CDR1 and CDR2 are MGHDK and SYGVNS.

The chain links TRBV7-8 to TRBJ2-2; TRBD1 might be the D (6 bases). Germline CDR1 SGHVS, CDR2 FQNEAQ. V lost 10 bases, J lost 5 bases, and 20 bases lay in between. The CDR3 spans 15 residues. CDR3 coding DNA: TGTGCCACCAGTTGGGCAGGGGAAGGGACCGGGGAGCTGTTTTTT. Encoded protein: CATSWAGEGTGELFF.

CDR3 coding DNA: TGTGCCTGGAGCCAAGGGGGCGCCGATGGCTACACCTTC. It translates to CAWSQGGADGYTF. The rearrangement joins TRBV30 to TRBJ1-2; 7 positions agree with TRBD1. Trimming removed 3 bases from V and 6 bases from J; junction bases left unmatched: 7. The CDR3 spans 13 residues. The germline gives CDR1 GTSNPN, CDR2 SVGIG (reference sequence).

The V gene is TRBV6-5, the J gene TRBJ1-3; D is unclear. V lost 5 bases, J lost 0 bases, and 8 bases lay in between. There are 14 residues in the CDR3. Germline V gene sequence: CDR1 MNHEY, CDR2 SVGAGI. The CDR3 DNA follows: TGTGCCAGCAGTACAACATCCTCTGGAAACACCATATATTTT. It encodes CASSTTSSGNTIYF.

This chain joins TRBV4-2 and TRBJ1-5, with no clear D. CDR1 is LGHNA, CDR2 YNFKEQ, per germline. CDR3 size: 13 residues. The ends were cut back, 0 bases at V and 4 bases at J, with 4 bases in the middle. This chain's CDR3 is CASSQDGNQPQHF. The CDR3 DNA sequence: TGTGCCAGCAGCCAAGACGGGAATCAGCCCCAGCATTTT.

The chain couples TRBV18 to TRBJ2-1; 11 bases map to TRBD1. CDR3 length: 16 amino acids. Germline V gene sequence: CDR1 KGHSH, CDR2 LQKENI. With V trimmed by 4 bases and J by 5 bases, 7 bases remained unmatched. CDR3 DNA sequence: TGTGCCAGCTCACTATCCGGGACAGGGGGGAACAATGAGCAGTTCTTC. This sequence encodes CASSLSGTGGNNEQFF.

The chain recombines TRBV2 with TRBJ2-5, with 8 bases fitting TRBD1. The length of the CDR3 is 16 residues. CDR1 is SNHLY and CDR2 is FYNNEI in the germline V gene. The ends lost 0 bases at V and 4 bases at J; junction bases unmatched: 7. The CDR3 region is CASSEALTGGGETQYF. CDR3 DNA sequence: TGTGCCAGCAGTGAAGCGCTTACAGGGGGAGGAGAGACCCAGTACTTC.

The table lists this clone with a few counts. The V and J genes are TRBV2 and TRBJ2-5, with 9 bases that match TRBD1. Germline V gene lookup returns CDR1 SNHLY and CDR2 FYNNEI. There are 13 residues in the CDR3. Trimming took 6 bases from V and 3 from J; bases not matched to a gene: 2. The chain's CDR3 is CASRRDREETQYF. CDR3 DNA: TGTGCCAGCAGGAGGGACAGGGAAGAGACCCAGTACTTC. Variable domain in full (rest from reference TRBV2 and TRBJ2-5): EPEVTQTPSHQVTQMGQEVILRCVPISNHLYFYWYRQILGQKVEFLVSFYNNEISEKSEIFDDQFSVERPDGSNFTLKIRSTKLEDSAMYFCASRRDREETQYFGPGTRLLVL.